These 29 T cell receptor beta chains originate from one sample sequenced in a study of glioma-infiltrating T cells after dendritic cell vaccination. Time point given: after dendritic cell vaccination, including at tumor progression/relapse. Monocyte-derived dendritic cells, cultured roughly 7 days with IL-4 and GM-CSF, were pulsed with autologous tumor lysate. The table came from immunoSEQ multiplex PCR; TCRdb's copy has only in-frame clones and leaves some out. Of approximately 2,000 clones listed, around 78% were seen once; the top ten hold around 10%. The sample here was tumor tissue, taken after dendritic cell vaccination. The receptors were sampled from a human donor with glioblastoma.

The rearrangement links TRBV6-1 to TRBJ2-7, with 7 bases lining up with TRBD1. V trimming: 6 bases; J trimming: 4 bases; junction bases outside the gene matches: 6. Germline values: CDR1 MNHNS, CDR2 SASEGT. This CDR3 has 13 residues. The CDR3 DNA is TGTGCCAGCAGCGAGGGGGCCACGTACGAGCAGTACTTC. This codes for CASSEGATYEQYF.

The V gene is TRBV30, the J gene TRBJ2-1, with 11 bases matching TRBD2. Germline V CDR1 and CDR2: GTSNPN, SVGIG (reference sequence). V shed 0 bases, J shed 7 bases, and the junction held 8 bases outside the gene matches. This CDR3 is 16 amino acids long. The CDR3 bases are TGTGCCTGGAGTGTACCTGTAGCGGGAGGGAGGAATGAGCAGTTCTTC. Its translation is CAWSVPVAGGRNEQFF.

This chain links TRBV11-2 with TRBJ1-2; D gene unclear. Germline V CDR1 and CDR2: SGHAT, FQNNGV. Trimming stripped 5 bases from V and 3 bases from J, with 16 bases between. The CDR3 is 15 residues long. As DNA, the CDR3 is TGTGCCAGCAGCCCCGGGGTTCCCTCGCACTATGGCTACACCTTC. It encodes CASSPGVPSHYGYTF.

The J gene is TRBJ2-7, the V gene TRBV28; 11 nucleotides align to TRBD2. This CDR3 has 13 amino acids. The V gene end was trimmed by 8 bases and the J gene end by 3 bases; junction bases not matched to a gene: 3. The germline gives CDR1 MDHEN, CDR2 SYDVKM. The CDR3 coding sequence is TGTGCCAGCCTAACTAGCGGGAGCTACGAGCAGTACTTC. Amino acid sequence: CASLTSGSYEQYF.

This chain links TRBV2 with TRBJ2-5; tentatively, D is TRBD1 (6 bases). V lost 3 bases, J lost 3 bases, and 11 bases lay in between. The CDR3 is 14 amino acids. Per germline, CDR1 SNHLY and CDR2 FYNNEI. The CDR3 coding sequence is TGTGCCAGCAGTGATCTTGGACAGAAAGAGACCCAGTACTTC. This codes for CASSDLGQKETQYF.

This chain connects TRBV5-1 to TRBJ2-7, with a tentative D call TRBD2 (5 bases). The length of the CDR3 is 14 residues. The V and J ends lost 0 bases and 7 bases respectively, with 14 bases between them. Per the germline V gene, CDR1 is SGHRS and CDR2 is YFSETQ. The DNA for the CDR3 is TGCGCCAGCAGCTTGGAGAGGATCCCGGGGGAGCAGTACTTC. This gives the protein CASSLERIPGEQYF.

The rearrangement joins TRBV7-9 to TRBJ2-5; D is possibly TRBD1 (5 bases). CDR1 is SEHNR, CDR2 FQNEAQ, per germline (reference sequence). CDR3 length: 13 amino acids. V gave up 6 bases and J gave up 4 bases, with 12 bases separating them. The CDR3 is CASRAGHSETQYF. CDR3 coding DNA: TGTGCCAGCAGAGCAGGGCATTCAGAGACCCAGTACTTC.

The gene calls are TRBV28 and TRBJ1-2; D is possibly TRBD1 (5 bases). V lost 6 bases and J lost 4, with 12 bases in between. The CDR3 runs 13 residues. Germline-derived CDR1 and CDR2 are MDHEN and SYDVKM. CDR3 bases: TGTGCCAGCAGCCCTTGGACAATCTATGGCTACACCTTC. Amino acids: CASSPWTIYGYTF.

This clone was seen just once. V and J are TRBV7-6 and TRBJ2-7; 9 bases are shared with TRBD1. This CDR3 is built from 16 residues. Losses at the gene ends were 0 bases for V and 5 bases for J; bases not matched to a gene: 8. CDR1 and CDR2 (germline): SGHVS, FNYEAQ. DNA for the CDR3: TGTGCCAGCAGCTTAGCAATCGACAGGGGGATCCACGAGCAGTACTTC. It codes for CASSLAIDRGIHEQYF.

The chain couples TRBV25-1 to TRBJ2-4; D unresolved. Germline V gives CDR1 MGHDK, CDR2 SYGVNS. This CDR3 has 13 residues. The V and J ends lost 1 base and 8 bases respectively, with 9 bases between them. The CDR3 nucleotides read TGTGCCAGCAGTGAATCCCTCCGAGACATTCAGTACTTC. This codes for CASSESLRDIQYF.

The chain employs TRBV19 and TRBJ2-3, with D possibly TRBD2 on 5 matching bases. Germline lookup yields CDR1 LNHDA and CDR2 SQIVND (reference sequence). CDR3 length equals 14 residues. The V end lost 7 bases, the J end lost 2 bases, and 13 bases lay between the germline ends. The CDR3 spells CASTKRAATDTQYF. As DNA, the CDR3 is TGTGCCAGTACAAAGCGAGCGGCCACAGATACGCAGTATTTT.

This clone has just a few counts. The rearrangement joins TRBV19 to TRBJ2-1; 10 bases are a match to TRBD2. The CDR3 extends over 16 amino acids. Germline CDR1 LNHDA, CDR2 SQIVND (reference sequence). The V segment lost 6 bases and the J segment 8 bases; nucleotides outside the gene matches: 13. The CDR3, as DNA: TGTGCCAGTAGCCAAGCGGGAGGGAGCCCCCCTCATGAGCAGTTCTTC. Encoded protein: CASSQAGGSPPHEQFF.

The chain is built from TRBV27 and TRBJ2-1; 8 bases agree with TRBD1. The CDR3 length is 16 residues. J gave up 1 base and V 1 base, and 3 bases lay outside the gene matches. The germline V gene encodes CDR1 MNHEY and CDR2 SMNVEV (reference sequence). CDR3: CASSLYRDRSYNEQFF. Written as DNA, the CDR3 is TGTGCCAGCAGTTTATACCGGGACAGGTCCTACAATGAGCAGTTCTTC.

V and J are TRBV7-3 and TRBJ1-1; D possibly corresponds to TRBD1 (5 bases). This CDR3 region has 13 residues. The germline V gene has CDR1 SGHTA and CDR2 FQGTGA. Trimming took 0 bases from V and 9 from J, leaving 11 bases between them. The CDR3: CASSLTTAGQAFF. The CDR3 nucleotides are TGTGCCAGCAGCTTAACGACGGCAGGGCAAGCTTTCTTT.

The chain combines TRBV2 with TRBJ2-3; D might be TRBD1 (5 bases). This CDR3 is built from 11 residues. Between the trimmed V and J ends, which lost 6 bases and 8 bases, there was a span of 9 bases. The germline V gene has CDR1 SNHLY and CDR2 FYNNEI. The CDR3 region has the DNA TGTGCCAGCAGAGGGGATGGTACGCAGTATTTT. Encoded protein: CASRGDGTQYF.

The chain is built from TRBV7-2 and TRBJ2-1, with 8 bases identical to TRBD2. Germline V lookup: CDR1 SGHTA, CDR2 FQGNSA. There are 13 residues in the CDR3. Unmatched junction bases numbered 7, after V lost 6 bases and J lost 9 bases. CDR3 nucleotide sequence: TGTGCCAGCAGACCTGCGGGGGGCGCTGAGCAGTTCTTC. The encoded protein is CASRPAGGAEQFF.

The chain combines TRBV9 with TRBJ2-5; 9 bases map to TRBD1. Germline V gene sequence: CDR1 SGDLS, CDR2 YYNGEE. Losses at the gene ends were 4 bases for V and 5 bases for J; bases not matched to a gene: 3. CDR3 length: 13 residues. The CDR3 region has the DNA TGTGCCAGCAGCACCGGGACAGGGGAGACCCAGTACTTC. It is translated as CASSTGTGETQYF.

The chain is built from TRBV7-9 and TRBJ1-3; unclear D gene. V lost 5 bases to trimming and J lost 0 bases, with 11 bases between them. The CDR3 has 15 amino acids. Germline V CDR1 and CDR2: SEHNR, FQNEAQ (reference sequence). CDR3 DNA: TGTGCCAGCAGCGAGGACGGGAACTCTGGAAACACCATATATTTT. Protein: CASSEDGNSGNTIYF.

To note about this clone: The same CDR3 is also encoded by other DNA sequences in this sample. The chain links TRBV10-3 to TRBJ2-2; 12 bases align to TRBD2. Germline lookup yields CDR1 ENHRY and CDR2 SYGVKD. The CDR3 has 17 residues. The trim removed 7 bases at V and 4 bases at J, leaving 10 bases unmatched. CDR3 region: CAITGLAGGASTGELFF. As DNA, the CDR3 is TGTGCCATCACCGGGCTAGCGGGAGGGGCTAGCACCGGGGAGCTGTTTTTT.

The chain combines TRBV10-3 with TRBJ2-1, with 9 bases matching TRBD1. CDR3 length: 16 residues. From germline, CDR1 is ENHRY and CDR2 SYGVKD. J lost 2 bases, V lost 0 bases, and 2 bases had no gene match. CDR3 DNA: TGTGCCATCAGTGAGTCAGGGACAGGGACCTACAATGAGCAGTTCTTC. Its translation: CAISESGTGTYNEQFF.

The chain joins TRBV30 to TRBJ1-1, with D perhaps matching TRBD1 (6 bases). Deletions cut 5 bases from V and 5 bases from J, with 18 bases between. The CDR3 loop spans 14 amino acids. Germline V gene sequence: CDR1 GTSNPN, CDR2 SVGIG (reference sequence). CDR3 in DNA: TGTGCCTGGGAGAAAACAGGGTCAGGAACTGAAGCTTTCTTT. This encodes CAWEKTGSGTEAFF.

The rearrangement links TRBV27 to TRBJ2-3; TRBD2 matches 11 bases. V trimming: 2 bases; J trimming: 5 bases; junction bases outside the gene matches: 6. Germline CDR1 MNHEY, CDR2 SMNVEV (reference sequence). The CDR3 loop spans 16 amino acids. The chain's CDR3 is CASSLSRLAGRDTQYF. CDR3 coding DNA: TGTGCCAGCAGTTTAAGTCGACTAGCGGGAAGAGATACGCAGTATTTT.

The rearrangement links TRBV2 to TRBJ1-4; D is undetermined. V lost 10 bases and J lost 10, with 22 bases in between. CDR1 and CDR2 (germline): SNHLY, FYNNEI. CDR3 length: 14 residues. CDR3 nucleotide sequence: TGTGCCACGGCTCCGGATGGAGAAGTAGGAAAACTGTTTTTT. Translating gives CATAPDGEVGKLFF. Variable domain in full (rest from reference TRBV2 and TRBJ1-4): EPEVTQTPSHQVTQMGQEVILRCVPISNHLYFYWYRQILGQKVEFLVSFYNNEISEKSEIFDDQFSVERPDGSNFTLKIRSTKLEDSAMYFCATAPDGEVGKLFFGSGTQLSVL.

The CDR3 protein is CASSPLTGDAFF. CDR3 nucleotides: TGTGCCAGCAGCCCCTTGACGGGGGACGCTTTCTTT. V usage is TRBV11-3 and J usage is TRBJ1-1, with D tentatively TRBD1 (5 bases). Germline V CDR1 and CDR2: SGHNT, YENEEA. Trimming shortened V by 5 bases and J by 11 bases, and 15 bases separated the two germline ends. This CDR3 region has 12 residues.

The chain has TRBV6-1 and TRBJ2-5; 7 bases line up with TRBD1. The V segment lost 4 bases and the J segment 4 bases; nucleotides outside the gene matches: 3. This CDR3 is built from 13 residues. Germline CDR1 reads MNHNS; CDR2 reads SASEGT. The CDR3 nucleotides read TGTGCCAGCAGTGTACAGGGGTCAGAGACCCAGTACTTC. Encoded protein: CASSVQGSETQYF.

The chain links TRBV7-2 to TRBJ2-1; D unclear. The V and J ends lost 2 bases and 5 bases respectively, with 10 bases between them. The CDR3 has 14 amino acids. Germline lookup yields CDR1 SGHTA and CDR2 FQGNSA. The CDR3 here is CASSLQLSHNEQFF. The CDR3 DNA reads as TGTGCCAGCAGCTTACAACTATCTCACAATGAGCAGTTCTTC. Combining the CDR3 with reference TRBV7-2 and TRBJ2-1 gives the whole variable domain GAGVSQSPSNKVTEKGKDVELRCDPISGHTALYWYRQSLGQGLEFLIYFQGNSAPDKSGLPSDRFSAERTGGSVSTLTIQRTQQEDSAVYLCASSLQLSHNEQFFGPGTRLTVL.

The chain joins TRBV28 to TRBJ2-2, with D hard to call. The germline V gene encodes CDR1 MDHEN and CDR2 SYDVKM. V lost 9 bases, J lost 1 base, and 9 bases lay in between. The CDR3 sequence is 13 residues long. CDR3 residues: CASFAGNTGELFF. The CDR3, as DNA: TGTGCCAGTTTTGCAGGGAACACCGGGGAGCTGTTTTTT.

This clone showed up just once. The V gene is TRBV9, the J gene TRBJ2-1; 7 positions agree with TRBD2. Germline loops: CDR1 SGDLS, CDR2 YYNGEE. This CDR3 has 15 amino acids. Trimming took 3 bases from V and 1 from J; bases not matched to a gene: 4. The CDR3 bases are TGTGCCAGCAGCGCCGCGGGAGCGTCCTACAATGAGCAGTTCTTC. Protein product: CASSAAGASYNEQFF.

Sample share makes this clone hyperexpanded. The chain couples TRBV13 to TRBJ2-7, with TRBD2 identical over 7 bases. The CDR3 totals 14 residues. Germline trimming cut 3 bases from V and 2 bases from J; bases unmatched to any gene: 4. Germline V gene lookup returns CDR1 PRHDT and CDR2 FYEKMQ (reference sequence). The CDR3: CASSFWTSPYEQYF. In DNA, the CDR3 is TGTGCCAGCAGCTTTTGGACTAGTCCCTACGAGCAGTACTTC.